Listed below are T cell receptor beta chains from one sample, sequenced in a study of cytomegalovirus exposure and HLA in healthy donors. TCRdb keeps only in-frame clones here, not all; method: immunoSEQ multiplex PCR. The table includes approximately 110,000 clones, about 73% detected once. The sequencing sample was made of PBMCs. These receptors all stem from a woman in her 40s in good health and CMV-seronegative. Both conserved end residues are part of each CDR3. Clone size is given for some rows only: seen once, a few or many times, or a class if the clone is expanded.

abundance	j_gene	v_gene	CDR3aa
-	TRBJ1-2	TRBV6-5	CASSYSLARAYYGYTF
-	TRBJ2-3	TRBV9	CASSPPGLGADTQYF
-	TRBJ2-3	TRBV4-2	CASSQDGDSLTDTQYF
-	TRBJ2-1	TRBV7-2	CASSPIYDEQFF
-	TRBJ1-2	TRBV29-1	CSVGGQDYGYTF
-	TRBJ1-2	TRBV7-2	CASNFGRGEGYTF
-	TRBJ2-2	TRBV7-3	CASSIERTGELFF
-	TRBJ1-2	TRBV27	CASSFTGQTYGYTF
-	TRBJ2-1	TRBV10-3	CAISEAGTSAYNEQFF
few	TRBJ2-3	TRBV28	CASSLDIRREVTDTQYF
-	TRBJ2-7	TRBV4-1	CASSQALPTGSIYEQYF
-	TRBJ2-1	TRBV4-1	CASSYRTSGSGNEQFF
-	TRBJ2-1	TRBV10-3	CAISALPSGGNNEQFF
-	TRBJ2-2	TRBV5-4	CASSLAVTNTGELFF
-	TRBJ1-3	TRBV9	CASSAGQGRSGNTIYF
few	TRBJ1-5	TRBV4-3	CASSPQGRGPSNQPQHF
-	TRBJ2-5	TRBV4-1	CASSPLGGGVVTQYF
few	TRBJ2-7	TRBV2	CASFRGSYEQYF
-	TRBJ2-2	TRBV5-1	CASSLRQSSGELFF
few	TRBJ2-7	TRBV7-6	CASSLFREQYF
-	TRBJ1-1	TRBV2	CASGTDMNTEAFF
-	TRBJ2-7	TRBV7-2	CASSLFGGSYEQYF
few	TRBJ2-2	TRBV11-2	CASSPRRAFAGELFF
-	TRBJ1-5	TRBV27	CASPSEDQGASEGNQPQHF
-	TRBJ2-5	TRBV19	CASSIRTSLQRSQETQYF